One sample yielded the 25 T cell receptor beta chains listed below, sequenced in a study of breast tumors, draining lymph nodes, adjacent tissues. Axillary draining lymph nodes of breast cancer patients supplied the node samples. TCRdb re-called the multiplex PCR reads through MiXCR, storing one row per CDR3 protein. The sample carries about 180,000 distinct CDR3 sequences, 25% to 40% recorded once. Input material: axillary lymph node tissue. These receptors all stem from a female donor with breast cancer. Some clones in this sample may be carry-over from other donors' samples.

This clonotype has just a few counts. The chain links TRBV12-3 or TRBV12-4 to TRBJ2-1, with TRBD2 matching 9 bases. The CDR3 is 16 residues long. The V segment lost 3 bases and the J segment 7 bases; nucleotides outside the gene matches: 10. The chain's CDR3 is CASSFNPSGNGNEQFF. In DNA, the CDR3 is TGTGCCAGCAGTTTTAATCCTAGCGGGAATGGGAATGAGCAGTTCTTC.

On this clonotype: The junction departs from germline at one end; a sequencing error may be responsible. The genes are TRBV6-5 and TRBJ2-6, with D possibly called TRBD1 or TRBD2 (6 bases each). Germline CDR1 reads MNHEY; CDR2 reads SVGAGI. CDR3 size: 18 residues. The CDR3 sequence is CASIKNGGTLSRANVLTF. For the CDR3, the DNA is TGTGCCAGCATCAAGAACGGGGGCACTCTCTCTAGGGCCAACGTCCTGACTTTC.

The chain is built from TRBV10-3 and TRBJ2-5; 7 bases fit TRBD2. The trim removed 4 bases at V and 4 bases at J, leaving 15 bases unmatched. Germline V gene data show CDR1 as ENHRY and CDR2 as SYGVKD. The CDR3 is made up of 17 amino acids. This chain's CDR3 is CAISGISRDYGLETQYF. CDR3 sequence (DNA): TGTGCCATCAGTGGAATAAGCAGGGACTATGGCTTAGAGACCCAGTACTTC.

Points on this clonotype: This may come from a read error, since a much larger clone is one base off. Here the CDR3 omits its conserved ending phenylalanine or tryptophan, so a read error is the likely source. Because the CDR3's place on the DNA is in doubt, the DNA is left out and the CDR3 is given as listed by TCRdb. V is TRBV20-1 and J is TRBJ2-5. Ends included, the CDR3 has 11 residues. Germline V gene lookup returns CDR1 DFQATT and CDR2 SNEGSKA (reference sequence). This chain's CDR3 is CSARNQETQSS.

The V gene is TRBV11-1, the J gene TRBJ1-3, with D possibly being TRBD1 (6 bases). With 2 bases removed from V and 5 bases from J, the gap between germline ends came to 10 bases. The CDR3 is 14 residues long. CDR1 and CDR2 from the germline V gene are SGHAT and FQDESV (reference sequence). DNA of the CDR3: TGTGCCAGCAGCTTAATGCAGGGGAGAAACACCATATATTTT. Translated, it gives CASSLMQGRNTIYF.

This clonotype was observed many times. This chain joins TRBV24-1 and TRBJ1-2; no clear D gene. This CDR3 contains 13 residues. In germline, CDR1 is KGHDR, CDR2 SFDVKD. Trimming took 9 bases from V and 2 from J, leaving 12 bases between them. The CDR3 spells CATGSDGNYGYTF. CDR3 DNA: TGTGCCACCGGTTCAGACGGGAACTATGGCTACACCTTC.

Ten or more counts support this clonotype. The rearrangement uses TRBV7-2 and TRBJ2-1; 9 nucleotides line up with TRBD2. CDR1 is SGHTA, CDR2 FQGNSA, per germline. V lost 2 bases to trimming and J lost 9 bases; unmatched junction nucleotides: 11. The CDR3 spans 16 residues. For the CDR3, the DNA is TGTGCCAGCAGCTTATTATTGCGGGGGGGCTCAAGTGAGCAGTTCTTC. This gives the protein CASSLLLRGGSSEQFF.

This clonotype has ten or more counts. The V call is TRBV6-1, the J call TRBJ2-1; D call uncertain. This CDR3 has 16 residues. Trimming removed 4 bases from V and 4 bases from J, with 17 bases in between. Looked up from germline, CDR1 is MNHNS and CDR2 is SASEGT. CDR3 sequence: CASSVRTRQGYNEQFF. The CDR3 DNA reads TGTGCCAGCAGTGTTCGGACCCGGCAAGGGTACAATGAGCAGTTCTTC.

This clonotype appeared many times. The rearrangement uses TRBV19 and TRBJ2-1; D gene ambiguous. The CDR3 runs 14 residues. The V and J ends lost 3 bases and 8 bases respectively, with 14 bases between them. The germline gives CDR1 LNHDA, CDR2 SQIVND (reference sequence). This CDR3 reads CASSIGRTQYEQFF. CDR3 bases: TGTGCCAGTAGTATCGGCCGCACTCAATATGAGCAGTTCTTC.

At least ten counts were recorded for this clonotype. The genes are TRBV10-3 and TRBJ2-3; D might be TRBD2 (6 bases). CDR3 length: 16 amino acids. Per the germline V gene, CDR1 is ENHRY and CDR2 is SYGVKD. V was cut by 5 bases and J by 2 bases, with 17 bases left in between. The CDR3 bases are TGTGCCATCAGTACTTCGATAGCGGACCCCACAGATACGCAGTATTTT. Protein: CAISTSIADPTDTQYF.

This clonotype was observed at least ten times. V and J are TRBV20-1 and TRBJ2-3; 8 bases are a match to TRBD2. Per germline, CDR1 DFQATT and CDR2 SNEGSKA (reference sequence). V shed 0 bases and J 4 bases; nucleotides not matched to a gene: 9. CDR3 length: 16 amino acids. This CDR3 reads CSARDPGRAGADTQYF. The CDR3 DNA follows: TGCAGTGCTAGAGACCCCGGGAGGGCCGGGGCAGATACGCAGTATTTT.

This clonotype was seen ten or more times. The chain uses TRBV11-2 and TRBJ2-7; no firm D call. The CDR3 is 12 residues long. Germline values: CDR1 SGHAT, CDR2 FQNNGV. V lost 1 base and J 3 bases, leaving 4 bases between the germline ends. CDR3 in amino acids: CASSLGHYEQYF. In DNA form, the CDR3 reads TGTGCCAGCAGCTTAGGTCACTACGAGCAGTACTTC.

This clonotype was counted between two and nine times. This clone may be a read error of a much larger clone one base away. The V and J genes are TRBV5-8 and TRBJ2-3; TRBD2 matches 7 bases. The CDR3 is made up of 16 amino acids. J was trimmed by 2 bases and V by 4 bases; bases with no gene match: 10. CDR1 is SGHTS, CDR2 YDEGEE, per germline. The CDR3 coding sequence is TGTGCCAGCAGCACCGGGACTACCGGATTCACAGATACGCAGTATTTT. Translating gives CASSTGTTGFTDTQYF.

This chain joins TRBV19 and TRBJ1-4; a weak D match, TRBD1 (6 bases). The CDR3 runs 13 residues. V lost 6 bases and J lost 8, with 13 bases in between. Germline CDR1 is LNHDA and CDR2 is SQIVND (reference sequence). CDR3 protein: CASRGRGTEKLFF. CDR3 in DNA: TGTGCCAGTAGAGGCCGCGGGACAGAAAAACTGTTTTTT.

This clonotype was seen at least ten times. The V call is TRBV4-1, the J call TRBJ1-3; the D is unclear. The CDR3 is 18 amino acids. The germline gives CDR1 MGHRA, CDR2 YSYEKL. Trimming took 4 bases from V and 1 from J, leaving 20 bases between them. CDR3 DNA sequence: TGCGCCAGCAGCCCAGAATCCCGGGAGGCTGGATCTGGAAACACCATATATTTT. Its protein is CASSPESREAGSGNTIYF.

In its sample, this clonotype was seen many times. This sequence joins TRBV7-3 and TRBJ2-3, with D possibly TRBD2 on 6 matching bases. Trimming cost V 5 bases and J 8 bases, with 17 bases left between them. CDR3 length: 14 residues. The germline V gene encodes CDR1 SGHTA and CDR2 FQGTGA. Here the CDR3 reads CASSAGLALTTQYF. The CDR3 DNA reads TGTGCCAGCAGCGCGGGACTGGCGTTGACTACGCAGTATTTT.

Turning to this clonotype: Sequence at one end of the junction differs from germline and may be a read error. The chain combines TRBV19 with TRBJ2-2; TRBD1 agrees at 8 bases. Germline V gene data show CDR1 as LNHDA and CDR2 as SQIVND (reference sequence). The CDR3 is made up of 15 amino acids. CDR3 amino acids: CASSTAGGWAGELIF. CDR3 nucleotides: TGTGCCAGTAGTACTGCAGGGGGCTGGGCCGGGGAGCTGATTTTT.

Comment on this clonotype: A much larger clonotype is one base distant, so this may be a read error. CDR3 residues: CASSAGTSSINEQFF. For the CDR3, the DNA is TGTGCCAGCAGTGCCGGGACTAGCAGTATCAATGAGCAGTTCTTC. The chain is built from TRBV6-6 and TRBJ2-1; TRBD2 matches 9 bases. J gave up 6 bases and V 5 bases, and 8 bases lay outside the gene matches. This CDR3 is 15 amino acids long. From germline, CDR1 is MNHNY and CDR2 SVGAGI (reference sequence).

The rearrangement uses TRBV13 and TRBJ2-3, with D perhaps TRBD2 (6 bases). The CDR3 totals 15 residues. Per germline, CDR1 PRHDT and CDR2 FYEKMQ (reference sequence). Trimming left V 5 bases short and J 0 bases short, with 12 bases between. The CDR3 sequence is CASSPVGTSTDTQYF. Here the CDR3 DNA reads TGTGCCAGCAGCCCCGTCGGGACTAGCACAGATACGCAGTATTTT.

This clonotype was detected a few times. The chain has TRBV28 and TRBJ2-3; D ambiguous. Germline CDR1 reads MDHEN; CDR2 reads SYDVKM. V was pared by 3 bases and J by 0 bases, with 10 bases between. The CDR3 runs to 15 residues. CDR3 bases: TGTGCCAGCAGTTTTATAGCAGCTAGCACAGATACGCAGTATTTT. It specifies CASSFIAASTDTQYF.

At least ten counts were recorded for this clonotype. The V call is TRBV20-1, the J call TRBJ2-3; 10 bases align to TRBD1. V dropped 5 bases and J dropped 4; count of bases not matched to a gene: 6. CDR3 length: 14 residues. From germline, CDR1 is DFQATT and CDR2 SNEGSKA (reference sequence). CDR3 DNA: TGCAGTGCTCGGGACAGGGGAGGCCCAGATACGCAGTATTTT. Its translation is CSARDRGGPDTQYF.

This chain connects TRBV6-6 to TRBJ1-6, with 9 bases lining up with TRBD1. The ends lost 5 bases at V and 8 bases at J; junction bases unmatched: 4. The length of the CDR3 is 14 residues. The germline gives CDR1 MNHNY, CDR2 SVGAGI (reference sequence). DNA for the CDR3: TGTGCCAGCAGTCGCCGGGACAGGGATTCACCCCTCCACTTT. Its protein product is CASSRRDRDSPLHF.

With regard to this clonotype: With a much larger clone just one base away, this may be a read error. This sequence joins TRBV19 and TRBJ1-2; D gene uncertain. V shed 11 bases and J shed 8 bases, with 12 bases lying between them. Per the germline V gene, CDR1 is LNHDA and CDR2 is SQIVND (reference sequence). The CDR3 spans 10 residues. The CDR3 DNA sequence: TGTGCCGGCCTGGGTAGCGGCTACACCTTC. Translation: CAGLGSGYTF. Looking up the rest from reference TRBV19 and TRBJ1-2 gives the full variable domain: DGGITQSPKYLFRKEGQNVTLSCEQNLNHDAMYWYRQDPGQGLRLIYYSQIVNDFQKGDIAEGYSVSREKKESFPLTVTSAQKNPTAFYLCAGLGSGYTFGSGTRLTVV.

Regarding this clonotype: A much bigger clone sits one base away, suggesting this may be a read error. J is TRBJ2-7 and V is TRBV5-8, with 7 bases identical to TRBD1. With V trimmed by 1 base and J by 7 bases, 8 bases remained unmatched. The CDR3 sequence is 14 residues long. Per germline, CDR1 SGHTS and CDR2 YDEGEE. The CDR3 here is CASSLRGGSWEQYF. The DNA for the CDR3 is TGTGCCAGCAGCTTGAGAGGGGGCTCGTGGGAGCAGTACTTC. Complete variable domain (other parts from reference TRBV5-8 and TRBJ2-7): EAGVTQSPTHLIKTRGQQATLRCSPISGHTSVYWYQQALGLGLQFLLWYDEGEERNRGNFPPRFSGRQFPNYSSELNVNALELEDSALYLCASSLRGGSWEQYFGPGTRLTVT.

Notes on this clonotype: One junction end does not reproduce the germline sequence, and a read error may be involved. The chain carries TRBV12-3 or TRBV12-4 and TRBJ2-7; D gene ambiguous. This CDR3 is 14 amino acids long. The CDR3 DNA reads as TGCGCCAGCAGCCCACTATACGACTCCTACGGGCAGTACTTC. The encoded protein is CASSPLYDSYGQYF.